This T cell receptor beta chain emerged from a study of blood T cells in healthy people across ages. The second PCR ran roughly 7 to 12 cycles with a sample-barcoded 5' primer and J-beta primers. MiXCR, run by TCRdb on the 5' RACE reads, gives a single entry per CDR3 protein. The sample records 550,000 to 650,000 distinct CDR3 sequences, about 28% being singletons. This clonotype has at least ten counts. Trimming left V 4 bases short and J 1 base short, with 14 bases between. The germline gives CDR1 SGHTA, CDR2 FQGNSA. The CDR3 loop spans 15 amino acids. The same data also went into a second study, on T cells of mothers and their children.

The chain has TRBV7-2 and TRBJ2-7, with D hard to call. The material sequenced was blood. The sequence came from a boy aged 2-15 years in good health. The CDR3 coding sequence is TGTGCCAGCAGCTCCAGCACAACTCAGTCCTACGAGCAGTACTTC. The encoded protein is CASSSSTTQSYEQYF.